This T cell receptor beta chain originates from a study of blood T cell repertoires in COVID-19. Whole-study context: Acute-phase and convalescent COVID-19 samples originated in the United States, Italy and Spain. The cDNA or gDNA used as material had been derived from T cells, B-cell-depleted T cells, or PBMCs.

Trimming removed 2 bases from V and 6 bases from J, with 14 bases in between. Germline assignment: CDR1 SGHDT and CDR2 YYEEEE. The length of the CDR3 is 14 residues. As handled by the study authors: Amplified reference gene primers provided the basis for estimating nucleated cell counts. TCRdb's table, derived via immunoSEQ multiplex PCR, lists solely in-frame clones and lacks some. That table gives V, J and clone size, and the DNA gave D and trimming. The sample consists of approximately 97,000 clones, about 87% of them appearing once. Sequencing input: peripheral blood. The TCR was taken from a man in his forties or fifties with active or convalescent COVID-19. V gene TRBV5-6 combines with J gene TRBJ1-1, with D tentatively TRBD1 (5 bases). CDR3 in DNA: TGTGCCAGCAGCTTAGGTCCCGGGGACTCTGAAGCTTTCTTT. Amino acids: CASSLGPGDSEAFF.